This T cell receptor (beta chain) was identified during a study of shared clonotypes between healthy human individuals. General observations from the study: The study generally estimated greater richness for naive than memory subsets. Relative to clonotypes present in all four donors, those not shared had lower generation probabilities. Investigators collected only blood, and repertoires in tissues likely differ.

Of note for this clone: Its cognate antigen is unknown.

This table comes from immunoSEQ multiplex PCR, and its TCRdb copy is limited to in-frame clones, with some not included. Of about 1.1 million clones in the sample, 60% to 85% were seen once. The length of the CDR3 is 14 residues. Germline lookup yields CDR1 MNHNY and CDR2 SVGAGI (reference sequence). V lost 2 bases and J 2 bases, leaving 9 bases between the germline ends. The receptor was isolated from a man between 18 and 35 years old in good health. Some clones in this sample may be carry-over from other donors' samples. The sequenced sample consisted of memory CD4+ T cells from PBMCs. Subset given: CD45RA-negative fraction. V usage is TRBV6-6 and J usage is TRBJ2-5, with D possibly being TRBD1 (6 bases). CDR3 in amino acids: CASSYRDTQETQYF. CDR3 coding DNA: TGTGCCAGCAGTTACCGGGACACTCAAGAGACCCAGTACTTC.